The TCR beta chain under discussion was sequenced for a study of T-cell memory formation after mild COVID-19. Overall study findings and caveats: Specificity for SARS-CoV-2 was not confirmed among the second-wave clones peaking on day 37. For contracting clones, CD4+ ones sat mainly in CM and EM, CD8+ in EMRA. The study detected some responding clones in pre-infection memory, suggesting cross-reactive memory joined. Clones that contracted from day 15 to 85 had balanced CD4/CD8; later expanders were CD4+ biased.

With regard to this clonotype: Its cognate antigen is unknown.

TCRdb re-called the 5' RACE reads through MiXCR, storing one row per CDR3 protein. The profile covers over 350,000 distinct CDR3 sequences, with approximately 24% appearing a single time and roughly 8.9% taken by the ten largest. The CDR3 length is 19 residues. Losses at the gene ends were 4 bases for V and 1 base for J; bases not matched to a gene: 15. CDR1 SGHRS and CDR2 YFSETQ come from the germline V gene. The gene calls are TRBV5-1 and TRBJ2-3, with 10 bases that match TRBD2. Material for sequencing was PBMCs or a T cell subset sorted from them (not recorded which). The sequence was obtained from an adult woman who had mild COVID-19 (a few samples of this study predate the infection). Cell type and time point are not known. The CDR3 sequence: CASSRGWLAGDAGTDTQYF. For the CDR3, the DNA is TGCGCCAGCAGCCGCGGGTGGCTAGCGGGAGACGCTGGCACAGATACGCAGTATTTT. Full variable domain (outside the CDR3, taken from reference TRBV5-1 and TRBJ2-3): KAGVTQTPRYLIKTRGQQVTLSCSPISGHRSVSWYQQTPGQGLQFLFEYFSETQRNKGNFPGRFSGRQFSNSRSEMNVSTLELGDSALYLCASSRGWLAGDAGTDTQYFGPGTRLTVL.